A selection of T cell receptor beta chains follows, all from one sample in a study of cytotoxic CD8 clonotypes in ibrutinib-treated CLL. Measured with immunoSEQ multiplex PCR; TCRdb has only the in-frame clones, and not every one. The repertoire has fewer than 300,000 clones, approximately 76% of them found once; the top ten carry about 6%. Material: PBMCs, obtained at disease progression, from a patient treated with ibrutinib. Receptors were obtained from a human donor with chronic lymphocytic leukemia. Each CDR3 is given without its conserved first and last residue. Each record gives: CDR3 protein, J gene, clone size, D gene, V gene. D genes are given only for firm matches. Size is stated for part of the rows, as once, few or many counts, or as a class when the clone is expanded.

cdr3_aa: ASSPTGLNEQF; j_call: TRBJ2-1; clone_size: -; d_call: -; v_call: TRBV18
cdr3_aa: ASSLASGTGGTDTQY; j_call: TRBJ2-3; clone_size: -; d_call: TRBD1; v_call: TRBV7-8
cdr3_aa: ASSFYGLSTDTQY; j_call: TRBJ2-3; clone_size: once; d_call: -; v_call: TRBV5-8
cdr3_aa: ASSLDSLKANYGYT; j_call: TRBJ1-2; clone_size: -; d_call: -; v_call: TRBV28
cdr3_aa: ASSQRGRGNNEQF; j_call: TRBJ2-1; clone_size: few; d_call: -; v_call: TRBV4-3
cdr3_aa: ASGLDGTGNSPLH; j_call: TRBJ1-6; clone_size: -; d_call: TRBD1; v_call: TRBV12-5
cdr3_aa: ASSQEDRQGGYEQY; j_call: TRBJ2-7; clone_size: -; d_call: -; v_call: TRBV4-1
cdr3_aa: ASSGAGGSYEQY; j_call: TRBJ2-7; clone_size: -; d_call: -; v_call: TRBV5-1
cdr3_aa: ASSFPQGLQAYEQY; j_call: TRBJ2-7; clone_size: few; d_call: -; v_call: TRBV28
cdr3_aa: ASSQDRADNYEQY; j_call: TRBJ2-7; clone_size: -; d_call: -; v_call: TRBV4-2
cdr3_aa: ASSDRGGGETQY; j_call: TRBJ2-5; clone_size: -; d_call: TRBD2; v_call: TRBV2
cdr3_aa: ASSLRGGETQY; j_call: TRBJ2-5; clone_size: few; d_call: -; v_call: TRBV18
cdr3_aa: ASSLEVDYEQY; j_call: TRBJ2-7; clone_size: -; d_call: -; v_call: TRBV2
cdr3_aa: ASSERQLAKNIQY; j_call: TRBJ2-4; clone_size: -; d_call: -; v_call: TRBV10-2
cdr3_aa: ASSQNIQY; j_call: TRBJ2-4; clone_size: -; d_call: -; v_call: TRBV11-2